The 4 T cell receptor beta chains in this list originate from one sample, sequenced in a study of T cell responses to AZD1222 COVID-19 vaccine. The table came from immunoSEQ multiplex PCR; TCRdb's copy has only in-frame clones and leaves some out. This sample yields about 110,000 clones, of which 80% to 90% are seen a single time; 44% belongs to the top ten. Sequencing was performed on peripheral blood, taken 28 days after the second AZD1222 dose. All receptors derive from an adult who received the AZD1222 COVID-19 vaccine.

The chain employs TRBV6-2 or TRBV6-3 and TRBJ2-1, with a possible D match to TRBD2 (7 bases). Germline V gene sequence: CDR1 MNHEY, CDR2 SVGEGT. The CDR3 sequence is 17 residues long. V gave up 0 bases and J gave up 8 bases, with 20 bases separating them. The CDR3 DNA follows: TGTGCCAGCAGTTACTCGGTCCCCGGACGGGGGGCCGATGAGCAGTTCTTC. This codes for CASSYSVPGRGADEQFF.

This clone was seen a single time. This chain uses TRBV7-8 with TRBJ2-1; TRBD1 aligns across 9 bases. CDR3 length equals 17 residues. V shed 1 base, J shed 7 bases, and the junction held 11 bases outside the gene matches. Per germline, CDR1 SGHVS and CDR2 FQNEAQ. The CDR3 here is CASSLGTGTGLWNEQFF. The CDR3 DNA reads TGTGCCAGCAGCTTAGGAACTGGGACAGGGCTGTGGAATGAGCAGTTCTTC.

This clone was found once. The chain links TRBV9 to TRBJ2-2, with D unresolved. Germline assignment: CDR1 SGDLS and CDR2 YYNGEE. Trimming took off 2 bases at V and 6 bases at J, with 11 bases between the two ends. CDR3 length equals 14 residues. This CDR3 reads CASSVSGFPGELFF. The CDR3 bases are TGTGCCAGCAGCGTCTCTGGGTTTCCCGGGGAGCTGTTTTTT.

This clone occurred once. This chain links TRBV6-2 or TRBV6-3 with TRBJ1-1; a weak D match, TRBD1 (5 bases). The CDR3 has 13 amino acids. With 6 bases removed from V and 4 bases from J, the gap between germline ends came to 12 bases. Germline V gene data show CDR1 as MNHEY and CDR2 as SVGEGT. The CDR3 region is CASSEGWGTEAFF. CDR3 bases: TGTGCCAGCAGCGAGGGGTGGGGCACTGAAGCTTTCTTT.